One and the same sample provided the 24 T cell receptor beta chains below, sequenced in a study of shared T cell receptors in the human thymus. The data were produced by immunoSEQ multiplex PCR, yet TCRdb's version contains in-frame clones alone and is incomplete. This sample carries about 540,000 clones, around 82% of them seen once, and the ten largest clones take around 0.012%. The same sample was also used in a study of human thymus T cells.

What was sequenced was thymocytes. The receptors here all came from a boy under three years old with a congenital heart defect.

This rearrangement joins TRBV27 to TRBJ1-5, with 9 bases matching TRBD1. Germline V lookup: CDR1 MNHEY, CDR2 SMNVEV (reference sequence). The CDR3 runs 13 residues. Trimming at V came to 10 bases and at J to 3 bases, leaving 4 bases not matched to a gene. Here the CDR3 DNA reads TGTGCCAAAAGGACAGGGGACAATCAGCCCCAGCATTTT. As protein: CAKRTGDNQPQHF.

V is TRBV7-8 and J is TRBJ2-7; 9 bases are shared with TRBD1. Germline V gene data show CDR1 as SGHVS and CDR2 as FQNEAQ. V trimming: 5 bases; J trimming: 5 bases; junction bases outside the gene matches: 13. The CDR3 totals 16 residues. CDR3 nucleotide sequence: TGTGCCAGCAGCCCTGCCGGACAGGGGAATTTGAACGAGCAGTACTTC. The encoded protein is CASSPAGQGNLNEQYF.

A few counts support this clone. The V and J genes are TRBV6-5 and TRBJ1-5, with TRBD1 matching 9 bases. Losses at the gene ends were 4 bases for V and 3 bases for J; bases not matched to a gene: 4. This CDR3 contains 15 residues. Germline CDR1 and CDR2: MNHEY and SVGAGI. DNA of the CDR3: TGTGCCAGCAGTTCCGGGGACAGGGCCAATCAGCCCCAGCATTTT. This gives the protein CASSSGDRANQPQHF.

This chain joins TRBV5-1 and TRBJ2-7, with TRBD2 identical over 10 bases. Germline-derived CDR1 and CDR2 are SGHRS and YFSETQ. The CDR3 has 15 residues. Trimming at V came to 4 bases and at J to 2 bases, leaving 6 bases not matched to a gene. The CDR3 DNA sequence: TGCGCCAGCAGCCCTAGCGGGAGAGACACCTACGAGCAGTACTTC. This gives the protein CASSPSGRDTYEQYF. Supplemented by reference TRBV5-1 and TRBJ2-7, the full variable domain reads KAGVTQTPRYLIKTRGQQVTLSCSPISGHRSVSWYQQTPGQGLQFLFEYFSETQRNKGNFPGRFSGRQFSNSRSEMNVSTLELGDSALYLCASSPSGRDTYEQYFGPGTRLTVT.

V gene TRBV14 combines with J gene TRBJ2-7; 8 bases match TRBD1. Germline values: CDR1 SGHDN, CDR2 FVKESK. V shed 1 base and J 2 bases; nucleotides not matched to a gene: 16. The CDR3 spans 19 residues. The CDR3 DNA sequence: TGTGCCAGCAGCCAAGGGTTTTGGCAGGGGGCAGTCGAACCCTACGAGCAGTACTTC. Translation: CASSQGFWQGAVEPYEQYF.

V is TRBV6-1 and J is TRBJ2-5, with 7 nucleotides matching TRBD1. The V gene end was trimmed by 5 bases and the J gene end by 5 bases; junction bases not matched to a gene: 11. CDR3 size: 15 residues. Germline V gene data show CDR1 as MNHNS and CDR2 as SASEGT. The CDR3 coding sequence is TGTGCCAGCAGTTCTGACAGGGAAGGGTGGGAGACCCAGTACTTC. Translation gives CASSSDREGWETQYF.

The chain employs TRBV7-2 and TRBJ2-7; D not certain. The germline CDR1 and CDR2 sequences are SGHTA and FQGNSA. Trimming took off 0 bases at V and 0 bases at J, with 15 bases between the two ends. This CDR3 spans 17 amino acids. The DNA for the CDR3 is TGTGCCAGCAGCTTAGCCCCGAGGAGTCCTAGCTCCTACGAGCAGTACTTC. Translation gives CASSLAPRSPSSYEQYF.

The V and J genes are TRBV29-1 and TRBJ2-7; 9 nucleotides match TRBD2. The CDR3 is 14 amino acids. The V gene end was trimmed by 4 bases and the J gene end by 1 base; junction bases not matched to a gene: 5. Germline loops: CDR1 SQVTM, CDR2 ANQGSEA. The CDR3 reads CSVVPSGTSYEQYF. The DNA for the CDR3 is TGCAGCGTTGTACCTAGCGGGACGTCCTACGAGCAGTACTTC.

The V gene is TRBV25-1, the J gene TRBJ1-3, with D maybe TRBD1 (5 bases). With 3 bases removed from V and 3 bases from J, the gap between germline ends came to 12 bases. Germline CDR1 and CDR2: MGHDK and SYGVNS. This CDR3 has 15 amino acids. CDR3 sequence reads: CASSEAGIFGNTIYF. In DNA, the CDR3 is TGTGCCAGCAGTGAGGCAGGGATCTTTGGAAACACCATATATTTT.

V and J are TRBV10-2 and TRBJ2-7, with TRBD2 identical over 7 bases. The CDR3 runs to 15 residues. Germline CDR1 is WSHSY and CDR2 is SAAADI. With 6 bases clipped from V and 5 bases from J, the junction kept 13 bases outside the gene matches. The CDR3 nucleotides read TGCGCCAGCAGCTCCGTGGTAGCGGGTAGTAACGAGCAGTACTTC. Amino acid sequence: CASSSVVAGSNEQYF.

The chain carries TRBV27 and TRBJ2-7; tentative D call: TRBD2 (5 bases). Germline CDR1 reads MNHEY; CDR2 reads SMNVEV (reference sequence). The CDR3 has 16 amino acids. Trimming shortened V by 1 base and J by 2 bases, and 15 bases separated the two germline ends. DNA of the CDR3: TGTGCCAGCAGTTTATATCCCCCCGGGATGGCCTACGAGCAGTACTTC. Residues: CASSLYPPGMAYEQYF.

This rearrangement joins TRBV5-6 to TRBJ1-4, with 8 bases identical to TRBD1. CDR1 is SGHDT, CDR2 YYEEEE, per germline. The CDR3 runs to 14 residues. The J segment lost 7 bases and the V segment lost 4 bases, leaving 6 bases of the junction unmatched. The CDR3 sequence is CASSAGTGSEKLFF. Here the CDR3 DNA reads TGTGCCAGCAGCGCGGGGACAGGTAGTGAAAAACTGTTTTTT. Combining the CDR3 with reference TRBV5-6 and TRBJ1-4 gives the whole variable domain DAGVTQSPTHLIKTRGQQVTLRCSPKSGHDTVSWYQQALGQGPQFIFQYYEEEERQRGNFPDRFSGHQFPNYSSELNVNALLLGDSALYLCASSAGTGSEKLFFGSGTQLSVL.

The V and J genes are TRBV5-1 and TRBJ2-7; 8 bases are a match to TRBD1. The J segment lost 6 bases and the V segment lost 5 bases, leaving 10 bases of the junction unmatched. This CDR3 spans 14 amino acids. CDR1 is SGHRS, CDR2 YFSETQ, per germline. CDR3 DNA: TGCGCCAGCAGGCCGCCGGGACAGGTAGTCGAGCAGTACTTC. Its protein is CASRPPGQVVEQYF.

The V call is TRBV6-5, the J call TRBJ1-2, with TRBD1 matching 8 bases. Germline trimming cut 8 bases from V and 3 bases from J; bases unmatched to any gene: 8. This CDR3 is built from 14 residues. From germline, CDR1 is MNHEY and CDR2 SVGAGI. The CDR3 sequence: CASGDRGEDYGYTF. CDR3 sequence (DNA): TGTGCCAGCGGTGACAGGGGCGAAGACTATGGCTACACCTTC.

The chain links TRBV27 to TRBJ2-7, with 7 bases matching TRBD1. The germline V gene has CDR1 MNHEY and CDR2 SMNVEV (reference sequence). The V and J ends lost 6 bases and 4 bases, in that order; junction bases with no gene match: 6. The CDR3 contains 13 residues. The CDR3 here is CASSRGTDYEQYF. CDR3 coding DNA: TGTGCCAGCAGCCGTGGGACAGATTACGAGCAGTACTTC.

V usage is TRBV5-6 and J usage is TRBJ2-3; D may be TRBD2 (5 bases). V dropped 1 base and J dropped 0 bases, with 15 bases sitting between them. This CDR3 has 17 amino acids. Germline values: CDR1 SGHDT, CDR2 YYEEEE. CDR3 sequence (DNA): TGTGCCAGCAGCTTGAAGCGGTCTGACGCGAGCACAGATACGCAGTATTTT. This encodes CASSLKRSDASTDTQYF.

This clone was observed a few times. This chain connects TRBV28 to TRBJ2-5; D is possibly TRBD2 (5 bases). Germline V gene sequence: CDR1 MDHEN, CDR2 SYDVKM. V lost 4 bases and J lost 4, with 16 bases in between. This CDR3 is built from 15 residues. CDR3 DNA: TGTGCCAGCAGTTCCACCTGGCAGCGGAGAGAGACCCAGTACTTC. Residues: CASSSTWQRRETQYF. The variable domain in full, with the rest retrieved from reference TRBV28 and TRBJ2-5, is DVKVTQSSRYLVKRTGEKVFLECVQDMDHENMFWYRQDPGLGLRLIYFSYDVKMKEKGDIPEGYSVSREKKERFSLILESASTNQTSMYLCASSSTWQRRETQYFGPGTRLLVL.

This clone was seen a handful of times. The rearrangement joins TRBV18 to TRBJ1-3; 7 bases are a match to TRBD1. Unmatched junction bases numbered 9, after V lost 7 bases and J lost 3 bases. The CDR3 covers 15 residues. Germline V lookup: CDR1 KGHSH, CDR2 LQKENI. The CDR3 nucleotides are TGTGCCAGCTTCTCCGGCGACAGGGTTGGAAACACCATATATTTT. As protein: CASFSGDRVGNTIYF.

The J gene is TRBJ1-5, the V gene TRBV28, with no clear D. Germline CDR1 is MDHEN and CDR2 is SYDVKM. Trimming shortened V by 2 bases and J by 6 bases, and 5 bases separated the two germline ends. The CDR3 runs 12 residues. Written as DNA, the CDR3 is TGTGCCAGCAGTTTAAGCGGTCAGCCCCAGCATTTT. It encodes CASSLSGQPQHF.

In this sample, this clone turned up once. J is TRBJ2-5 and V is TRBV7-9, with D possibly matching TRBD1 (5 bases). The germline V gene has CDR1 SEHNR and CDR2 FQNEAQ (reference sequence). The CDR3 spans 11 residues. The ends were cut back, 1 base at V and 11 bases at J, with 8 bases in the middle. The chain's CDR3 is CASSLDRGQYF. CDR3 sequence (DNA): TGTGCCAGCAGCTTAGATAGGGGTCAGTACTTC.

This sequence joins TRBV7-2 and TRBJ2-7, with D possibly being TRBD2 (6 bases). V lost 4 bases and J 3 bases, leaving 10 bases between the germline ends. This CDR3 comprises 13 residues. Germline assignment: CDR1 SGHTA and CDR2 FQGNSA. The CDR3: CASSWGVGYEQYF. In DNA form, the CDR3 reads TGTGCCAGCAGCTGGGGGGTCGGCTACGAGCAGTACTTC.

The rearrangement joins TRBV27 to TRBJ2-1, with D hard to call. The CDR3 consists of 16 residues. Looked up from germline, CDR1 is MNHEY and CDR2 is SMNVEV (reference sequence). V was clipped by 3 bases and J by 3 bases, with 15 bases between them. The DNA for the CDR3 is TGTGCCAGCAGTTTTAACTTCCTAACGCACTACAATGAGCAGTTCTTC. It yields the protein CASSFNFLTHYNEQFF.

The V call is TRBV19, the J call TRBJ2-1, with 12 bases identical to TRBD2. V was clipped by 7 bases and J by 8 bases; unmatched bases: 0. Germline V gives CDR1 LNHDA, CDR2 SQIVND (reference sequence). The CDR3 is 12 amino acids. The CDR3 loop is CASTSGRDEQFF. As DNA, the CDR3 is TGTGCCAGTACTAGCGGGAGGGATGAGCAGTTCTTC.

V and J are TRBV27 and TRBJ2-7; 15 nucleotides align to TRBD2. This CDR3 comprises 19 residues. The V gene's germline CDR1 is MNHEY and CDR2 SMNVEV (reference sequence). V shed 3 bases, J shed 2 bases, and the junction held 11 bases outside the gene matches. CDR3 sequence (DNA): TGTGCCAGCAGTTTTACCCCCGGGACTAGCGGGAGGTTGCCCTACGAGCAGTACTTC. Translated: CASSFTPGTSGRLPYEQYF.